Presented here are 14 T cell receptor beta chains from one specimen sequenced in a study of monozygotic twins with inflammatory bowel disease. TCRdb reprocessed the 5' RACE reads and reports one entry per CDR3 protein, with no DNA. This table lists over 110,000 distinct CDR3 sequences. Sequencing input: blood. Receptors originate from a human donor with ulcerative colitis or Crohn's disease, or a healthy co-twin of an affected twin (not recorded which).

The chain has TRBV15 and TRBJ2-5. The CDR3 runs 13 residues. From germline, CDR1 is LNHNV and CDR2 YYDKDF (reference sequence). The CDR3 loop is CATSNMDVETQYF.

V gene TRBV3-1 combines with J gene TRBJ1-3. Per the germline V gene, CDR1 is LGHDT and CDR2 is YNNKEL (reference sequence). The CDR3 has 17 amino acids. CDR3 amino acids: CASSQHRRSRPGNTIYF.

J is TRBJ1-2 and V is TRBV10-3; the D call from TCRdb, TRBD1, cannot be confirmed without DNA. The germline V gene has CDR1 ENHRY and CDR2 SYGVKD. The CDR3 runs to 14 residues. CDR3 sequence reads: CAISELQGDYGYTF.

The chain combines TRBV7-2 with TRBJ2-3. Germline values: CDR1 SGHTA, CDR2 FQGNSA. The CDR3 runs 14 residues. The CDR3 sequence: CASSRIGGADTQYF. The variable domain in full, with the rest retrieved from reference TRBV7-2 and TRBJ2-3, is GAGVSQSPSNKVTEKGKDVELRCDPISGHTALYWYRQSLGQGLEFLIYFQGNSAPDKSGLPSDRFSAERTGGSVSTLTIQRTQQEDSAVYLCASSRIGGADTQYFGPGTRLTVL.

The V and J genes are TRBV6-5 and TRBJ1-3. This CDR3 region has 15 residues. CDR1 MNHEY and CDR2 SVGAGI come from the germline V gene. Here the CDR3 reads CASSYSGFSGNTIYF.

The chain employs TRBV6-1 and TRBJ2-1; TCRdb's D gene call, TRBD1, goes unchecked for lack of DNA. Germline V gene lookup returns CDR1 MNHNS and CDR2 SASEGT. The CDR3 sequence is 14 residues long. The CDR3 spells CASRDRAAYNEQFF.

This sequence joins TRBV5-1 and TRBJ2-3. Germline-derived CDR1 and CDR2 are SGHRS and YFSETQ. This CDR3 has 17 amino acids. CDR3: CASSLDVGVSSTDTQYF.

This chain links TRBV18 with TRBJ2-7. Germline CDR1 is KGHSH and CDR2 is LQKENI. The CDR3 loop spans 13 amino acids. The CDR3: CASSPTETYEQYF. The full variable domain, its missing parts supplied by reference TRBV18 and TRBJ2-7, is NAGVMQNPRHLVRRRGQEARLRCSPMKGHSHVYWYRQLPEEGLKFMVYLQKENIIDESGMPKERFSAEFPKEGPSILRIQQVVRGDSAAYFCASSPTETYEQYFGPGTRLTVT.

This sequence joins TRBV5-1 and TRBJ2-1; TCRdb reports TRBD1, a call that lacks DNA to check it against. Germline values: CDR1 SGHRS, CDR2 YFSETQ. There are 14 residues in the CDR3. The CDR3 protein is CASSLEGAGNEQFF. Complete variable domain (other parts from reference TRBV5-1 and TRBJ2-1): KAGVTQTPRYLIKTRGQQVTLSCSPISGHRSVSWYQQTPGQGLQFLFEYFSETQRNKGNFPGRFSGRQFSNSRSEMNVSTLELGDSALYLCASSLEGAGNEQFFGPGTRLTVL.

The CDR3 region is CASSPTLGARFF. This chain uses TRBV19 with TRBJ2-1; absent DNA, TCRdb's TRBD1 call cannot be checked. Germline V CDR1 and CDR2: LNHDA, SQIVND (reference sequence). The CDR3 contains 12 residues.

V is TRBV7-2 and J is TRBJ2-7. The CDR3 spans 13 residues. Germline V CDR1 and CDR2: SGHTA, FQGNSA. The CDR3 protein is CASSSRYSYEQYF. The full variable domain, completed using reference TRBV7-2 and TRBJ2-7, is GAGVSQSPSNKVTEKGKDVELRCDPISGHTALYWYRQSLGQGLEFLIYFQGNSAPDKSGLPSDRFSAERTGGSVSTLTIQRTQQEDSAVYLCASSSRYSYEQYFGPGTRLTVT.

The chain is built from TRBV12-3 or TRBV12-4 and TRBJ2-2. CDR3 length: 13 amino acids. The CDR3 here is CASGVQTTGELFF.

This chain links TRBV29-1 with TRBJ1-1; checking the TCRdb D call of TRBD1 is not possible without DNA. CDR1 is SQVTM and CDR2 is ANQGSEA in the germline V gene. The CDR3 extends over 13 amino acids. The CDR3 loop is CSVEHTGVTEAFF.

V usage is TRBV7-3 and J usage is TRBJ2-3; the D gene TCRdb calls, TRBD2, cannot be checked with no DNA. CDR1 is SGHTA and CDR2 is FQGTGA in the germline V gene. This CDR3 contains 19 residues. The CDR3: CASSRYVLGLAERTDTQYF.